The clone carrying this TCR beta chain came up a few times. The antigen is undetermined. These data come from a study of T-cell memory formation after mild COVID-19. Each CDR3 protein gets one entry after TCRdb re-called the 5' RACE reads with MiXCR. Of approximately 60,000 distinct CDR3 sequences in the sample, more than 9% were seen once. Whole-study findings and limits: Chiefly within CM and EM were the contracting CD4+ clones; CD8+ ones were within EMRA.

The receptor's source is a man aged 18 to 30 who had mild COVID-19 (a few samples of this study predate the infection). Cell type and time point are not known. The sample was PBMCs or a T cell subset sorted from them (not recorded which).

CDR3 bases: TGCGCCAGCAGTCAAGGGGCTGCGGGGGGCGACCCCTATAATTCACCCCTCCACTTT. The encoded protein is CASSQGAAGGDPYNSPLHF. V usage is TRBV23-1 and J usage is TRBJ1-6; possibly TRBD1 for D (6 bases). TRBV23-1 is labeled an ORF, and its function is uncertain. The CDR3 contains 19 residues. Trimming pared 2 bases from V and 2 bases from J, leaving 19 bases between.